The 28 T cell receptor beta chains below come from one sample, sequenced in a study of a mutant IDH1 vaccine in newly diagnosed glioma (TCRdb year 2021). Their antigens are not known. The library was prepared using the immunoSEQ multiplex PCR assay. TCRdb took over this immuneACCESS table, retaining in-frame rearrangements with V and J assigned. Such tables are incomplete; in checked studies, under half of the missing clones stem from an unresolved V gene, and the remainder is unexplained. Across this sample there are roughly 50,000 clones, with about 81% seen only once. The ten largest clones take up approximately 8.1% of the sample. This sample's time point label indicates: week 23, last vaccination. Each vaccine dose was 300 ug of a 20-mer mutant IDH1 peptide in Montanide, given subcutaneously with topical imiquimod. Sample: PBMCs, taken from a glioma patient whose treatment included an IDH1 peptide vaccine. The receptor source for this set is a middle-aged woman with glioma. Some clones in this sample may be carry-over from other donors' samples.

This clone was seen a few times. CDR3: CASSLDRVNEQFF. CDR3 in DNA: TGTGCCAGCAGTCTTGACAGGGTGAATGAGCAGTTCTTC. The chain links TRBV2 to TRBJ2-1; TRBD1 matches at 7 bases. Germline V gives CDR1 SNHLY, CDR2 FYNNEI. Trimming removed 5 bases from V and 7 bases from J; junction bases left unmatched: 5. This CDR3 contains 13 residues.

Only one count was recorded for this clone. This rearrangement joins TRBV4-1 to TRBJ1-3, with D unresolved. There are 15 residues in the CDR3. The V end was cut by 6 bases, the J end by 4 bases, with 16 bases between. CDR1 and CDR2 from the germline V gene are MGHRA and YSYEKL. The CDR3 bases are TGCGCCAGCAGTCCGCTTCGGGCACCGGGAAACACCATATATTTT. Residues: CASSPLRAPGNTIYF.

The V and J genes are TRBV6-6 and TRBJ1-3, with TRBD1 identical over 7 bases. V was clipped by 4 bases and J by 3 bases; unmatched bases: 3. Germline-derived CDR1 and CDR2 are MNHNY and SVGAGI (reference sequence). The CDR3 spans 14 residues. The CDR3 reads CASSLQGIGNTIYF. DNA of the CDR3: TGTGCCAGCAGTTTACAGGGGATTGGAAACACCATATATTTT.

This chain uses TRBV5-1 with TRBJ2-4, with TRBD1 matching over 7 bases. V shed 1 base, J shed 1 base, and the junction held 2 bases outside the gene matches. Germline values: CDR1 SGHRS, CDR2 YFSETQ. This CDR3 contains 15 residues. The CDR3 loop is CASSLQDRAKNIQYF. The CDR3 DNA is TGCGCCAGCAGCTTGCAGGACAGGGCCAAAAACATTCAGTACTTC.

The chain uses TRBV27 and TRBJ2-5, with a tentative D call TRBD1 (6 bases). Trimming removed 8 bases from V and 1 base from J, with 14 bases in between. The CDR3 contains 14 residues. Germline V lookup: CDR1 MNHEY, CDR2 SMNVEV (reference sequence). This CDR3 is CASADRTPQETQYF. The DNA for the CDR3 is TGTGCCAGCGCCGACAGGACCCCCCAAGAGACCCAGTACTTC.

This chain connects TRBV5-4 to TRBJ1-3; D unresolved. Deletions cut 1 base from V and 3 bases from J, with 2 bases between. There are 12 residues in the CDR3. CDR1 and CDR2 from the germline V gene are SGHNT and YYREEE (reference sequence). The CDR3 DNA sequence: TGTGCCAGCAGCTTGAATGGAAACACCATATATTTT. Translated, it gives CASSLNGNTIYF. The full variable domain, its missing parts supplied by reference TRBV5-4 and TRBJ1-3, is ETGVTQSPTHLIKTRGQQVTLRCSSQSGHNTVSWYQQALGQGPQFIFQYYREEENGRGNFPPRFSGLQFPNYSSELNVNALELDDSALYLCASSLNGNTIYFGEGSWLTVV.

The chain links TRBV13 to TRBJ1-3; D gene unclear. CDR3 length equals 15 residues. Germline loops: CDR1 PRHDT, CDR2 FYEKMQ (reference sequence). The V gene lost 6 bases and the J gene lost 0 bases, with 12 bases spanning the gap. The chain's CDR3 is CASSPDLGSGNTIYF. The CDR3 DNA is TGTGCCAGCAGTCCGGACCTTGGCTCTGGAAACACCATATATTTT.

The CDR3 reads CANQPSGDRNEQFF. The CDR3 DNA reads as TGTGCCAACCAACCTAGCGGGGACCGCAATGAGCAGTTCTTC. The gene calls are TRBV10-3 and TRBJ2-1; 9 positions agree with TRBD2. The CDR3 spans 14 residues. With V trimmed by 10 bases and J by 6 bases, 10 bases remained unmatched. CDR1 and CDR2 (germline): ENHRY, SYGVKD.

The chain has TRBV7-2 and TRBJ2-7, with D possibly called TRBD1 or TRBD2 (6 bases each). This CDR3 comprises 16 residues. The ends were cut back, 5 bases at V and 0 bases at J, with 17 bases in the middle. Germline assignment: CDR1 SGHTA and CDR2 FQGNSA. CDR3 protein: CASSPLRGATSYEQYF. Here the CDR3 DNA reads TGTGCCAGCAGCCCCCTAAGGGGGGCTACCTCCTACGAGCAGTACTTC.

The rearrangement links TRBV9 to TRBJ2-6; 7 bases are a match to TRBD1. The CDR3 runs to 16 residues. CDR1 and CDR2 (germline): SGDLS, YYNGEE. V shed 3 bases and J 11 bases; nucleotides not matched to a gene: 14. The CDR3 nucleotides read TGTGCCAGCAGCGCCGCATCGACAGGGCCGGTCGACGTCCTGACTTTC. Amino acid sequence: CASSAASTGPVDVLTF.

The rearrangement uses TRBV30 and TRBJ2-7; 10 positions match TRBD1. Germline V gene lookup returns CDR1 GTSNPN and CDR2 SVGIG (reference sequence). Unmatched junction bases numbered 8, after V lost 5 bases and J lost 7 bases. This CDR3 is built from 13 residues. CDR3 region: CAWASGQGREQYF. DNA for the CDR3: TGTGCCTGGGCCTCGGGACAGGGGAGGGAGCAGTACTTC.

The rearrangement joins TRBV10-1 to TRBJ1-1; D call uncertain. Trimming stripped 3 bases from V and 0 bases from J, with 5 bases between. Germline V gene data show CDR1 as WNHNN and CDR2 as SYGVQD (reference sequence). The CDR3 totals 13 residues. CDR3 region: CASSDGVNTEAFF. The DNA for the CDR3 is TGCGCCAGCAGTGATGGGGTGAACACTGAAGCTTTCTTT.

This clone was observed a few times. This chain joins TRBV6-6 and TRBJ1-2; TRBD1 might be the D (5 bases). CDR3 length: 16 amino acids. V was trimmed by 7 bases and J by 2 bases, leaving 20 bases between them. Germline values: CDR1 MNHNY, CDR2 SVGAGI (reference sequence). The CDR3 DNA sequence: TGTGCCAGCAAAAAGAAGATAGGGGCGCTAAACTATGGCTACACCTTC. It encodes CASKKKIGALNYGYTF.

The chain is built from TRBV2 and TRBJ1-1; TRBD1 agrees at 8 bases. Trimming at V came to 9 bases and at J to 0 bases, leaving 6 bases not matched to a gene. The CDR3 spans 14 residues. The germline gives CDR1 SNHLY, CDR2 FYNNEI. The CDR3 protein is CARQRDRLNTEAFF. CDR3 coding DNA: TGTGCCAGGCAGCGGGACAGGCTGAACACTGAAGCTTTCTTT. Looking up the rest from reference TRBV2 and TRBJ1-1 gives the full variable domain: EPEVTQTPSHQVTQMGQEVILRCVPISNHLYFYWYRQILGQKVEFLVSFYNNEISEKSEIFDDQFSVERPDGSNFTLKIRSTKLEDSAMYFCARQRDRLNTEAFFGQGTRLTVV.

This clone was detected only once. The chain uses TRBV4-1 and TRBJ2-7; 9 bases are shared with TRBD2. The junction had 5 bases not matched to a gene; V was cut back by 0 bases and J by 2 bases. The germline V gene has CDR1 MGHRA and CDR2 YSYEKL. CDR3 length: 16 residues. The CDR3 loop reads CASSQEVSGGTYEQYF. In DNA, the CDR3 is TGCGCCAGCAGCCAAGAAGTTAGCGGGGGAACCTACGAGCAGTACTTC.

The CDR3, as DNA: TGCGCCAGCCCCAGGAGAGCTTTCTTT. Amino acid sequence: CASPRRAFF. The chain links TRBV5-1 to TRBJ1-1; D uncertain. Per germline, CDR1 SGHRS and CDR2 YFSETQ. This CDR3 region has 9 residues. Trimming pared 7 bases from V and 10 bases from J, leaving 8 bases between. Full variable domain (outside the CDR3, taken from reference TRBV5-1 and TRBJ1-1): KAGVTQTPRYLIKTRGQQVTLSCSPISGHRSVSWYQQTPGQGLQFLFEYFSETQRNKGNFPGRFSGRQFSNSRSEMNVSTLELGDSALYLCASPRRAFFGQGTRLTVV.

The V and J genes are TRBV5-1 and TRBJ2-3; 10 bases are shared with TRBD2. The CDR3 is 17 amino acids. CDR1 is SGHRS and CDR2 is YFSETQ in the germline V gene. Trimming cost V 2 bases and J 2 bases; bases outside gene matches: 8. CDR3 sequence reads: CASSLNPGTSVTDTQYF. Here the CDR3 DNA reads TGCGCCAGCAGCTTAAACCCCGGGACTAGCGTCACAGATACGCAGTATTTT. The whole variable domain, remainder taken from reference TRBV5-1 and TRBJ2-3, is KAGVTQTPRYLIKTRGQQVTLSCSPISGHRSVSWYQQTPGQGLQFLFEYFSETQRNKGNFPGRFSGRQFSNSRSEMNVSTLELGDSALYLCASSLNPGTSVTDTQYFGPGTRLTVL.

The CDR3 DNA sequence: TGTGCCAGCAGTTGGACAGCGGGCGGGTACGAGCAGTACTTC. It codes for CASSWTAGGYEQYF. The chain uses TRBV6-6 and TRBJ2-7, with D possibly being TRBD1 or TRBD2 (6 bases each). The germline V and J ends were trimmed by 4 bases and 4 bases, with 14 bases remaining between them. Germline V gene sequence: CDR1 MNHNY, CDR2 SVGAGI (reference sequence). This CDR3 is built from 14 residues.

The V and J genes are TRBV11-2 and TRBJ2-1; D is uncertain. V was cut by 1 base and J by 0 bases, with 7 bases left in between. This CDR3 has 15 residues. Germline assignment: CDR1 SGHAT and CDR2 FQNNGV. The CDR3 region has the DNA TGTGCCAGCAGCTTAGGGACCGGCTCCTACAATGAGCAGTTCTTC. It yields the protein CASSLGTGSYNEQFF.

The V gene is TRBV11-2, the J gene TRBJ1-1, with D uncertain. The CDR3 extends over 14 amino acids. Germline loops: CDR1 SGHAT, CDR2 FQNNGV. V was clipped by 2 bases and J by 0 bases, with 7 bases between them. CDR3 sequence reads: CASSLYGLNTEAFF. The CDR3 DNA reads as TGTGCCAGCAGCTTATACGGATTGAACACTGAAGCTTTCTTT.

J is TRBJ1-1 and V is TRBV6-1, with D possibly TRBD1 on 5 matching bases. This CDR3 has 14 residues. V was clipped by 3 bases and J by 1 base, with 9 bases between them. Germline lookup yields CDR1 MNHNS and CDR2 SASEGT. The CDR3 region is CASSDGGENTEAFF. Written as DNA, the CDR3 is TGTGCCAGCAGTGATGGGGGAGAGAACACTGAAGCTTTCTTT.

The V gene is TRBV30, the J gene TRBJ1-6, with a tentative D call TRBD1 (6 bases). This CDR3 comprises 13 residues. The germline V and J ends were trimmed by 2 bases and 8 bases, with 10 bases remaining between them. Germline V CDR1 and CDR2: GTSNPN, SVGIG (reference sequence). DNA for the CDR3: TGTGCCTGGAGTACCTCAGGGGATTCACCCCTCCACTTT. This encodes CAWSTSGDSPLHF.

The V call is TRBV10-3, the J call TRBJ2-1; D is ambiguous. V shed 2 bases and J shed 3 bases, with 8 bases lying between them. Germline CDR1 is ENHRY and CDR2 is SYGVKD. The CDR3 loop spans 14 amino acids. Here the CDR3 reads CAISEGDFYNEQFF. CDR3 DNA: TGTGCCATCAGTGAGGGCGACTTCTACAATGAGCAGTTCTTC.

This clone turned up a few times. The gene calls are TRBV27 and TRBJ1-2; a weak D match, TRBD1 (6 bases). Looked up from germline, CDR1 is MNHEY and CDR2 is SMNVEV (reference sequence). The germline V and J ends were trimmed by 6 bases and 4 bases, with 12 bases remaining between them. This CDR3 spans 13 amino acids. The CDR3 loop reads CASRPTGSYGYTF. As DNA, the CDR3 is TGTGCCAGCAGACCGACAGGCAGCTATGGCTACACCTTC.

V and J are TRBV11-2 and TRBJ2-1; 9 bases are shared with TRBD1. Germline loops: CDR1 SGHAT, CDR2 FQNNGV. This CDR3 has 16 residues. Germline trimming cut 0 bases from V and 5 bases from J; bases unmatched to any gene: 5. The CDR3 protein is CASSLEGDRANNEQFF. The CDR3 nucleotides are TGTGCCAGCAGCTTAGAGGGGGACAGGGCCAACAATGAGCAGTTCTTC.

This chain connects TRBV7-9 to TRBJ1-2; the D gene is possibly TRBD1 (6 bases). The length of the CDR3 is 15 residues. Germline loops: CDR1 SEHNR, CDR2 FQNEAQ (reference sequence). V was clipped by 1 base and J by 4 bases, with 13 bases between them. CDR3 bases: TGTGCCAGCAGCTTAGTTGGGAACAGGGCCTATGGCTACACCTTC. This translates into CASSLVGNRAYGYTF.

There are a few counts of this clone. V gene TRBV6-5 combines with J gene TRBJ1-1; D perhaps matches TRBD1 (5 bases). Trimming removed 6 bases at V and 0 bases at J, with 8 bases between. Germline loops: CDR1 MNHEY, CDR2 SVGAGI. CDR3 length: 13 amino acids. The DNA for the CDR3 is TGTGCCAGCAGGGGACCTATGAACACTGAAGCTTTCTTT. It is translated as CASRGPMNTEAFF.

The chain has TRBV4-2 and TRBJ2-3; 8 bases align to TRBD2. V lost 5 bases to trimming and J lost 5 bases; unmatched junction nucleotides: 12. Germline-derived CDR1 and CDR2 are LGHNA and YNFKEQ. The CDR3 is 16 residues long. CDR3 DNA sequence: TGTGCCAGCAGCGAGGAGGGGCGGGGGGCGAGAGATACGCAGTATTTT. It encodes CASSEEGRGARDTQYF.